This T cell receptor beta chain was sequenced in a study of cytomegalovirus exposure and HLA in healthy donors. Germline loops: CDR1 SGDLS, CDR2 YYNGEE. This CDR3 comprises 16 residues. J gave up 7 bases and V 0 bases, and 9 bases lay outside the gene matches. Whole-study results and caveats: The number of N-insertions in an Asian-associated ancestry cluster was reportedly below the 666-donor mean in a later analysis. Being productive about 87% or about 30% of the time was typical of most TCR beta V segments in an earlier analysis. Most subjects had HLA-A and HLA-B alleles reportedly predicted accurately by TCR beta sequences. Indistinguishability led to the exclusion of some V segments, TRBV6-2 and TRBV6-3 included.

Only one count was recorded for this clone. What it binds is unknown. PCR employed 60 Vbeta and 13 Jbeta primers. The assay was immunoSEQ multiplex PCR, and TCRdb's table has in-frame clones only and misses some. The sample lists 100,000 to 150,000 clones; roughly 74% were seen once. This chain connects TRBV9 to TRBJ2-1; TRBD2 matches at 8 bases. The sample was PBMCs. The sequence was obtained from a man between 40 and 49 years old in good health and CMV-seropositive. CDR3 nucleotides: TGTGCCAGCAGCGTAGGTCCAGCGGGAGATTCGAATGAGCAGTTCTTC. Amino acids: CASSVGPAGDSNEQFF.